These T cell receptor beta chains were read from a single sample in a study of beta chain features in type 1 diabetes. Produced via immunoSEQ multiplex PCR; TCRdb's table is partial and in-frame only. The repertoire consists of 600,000 to 750,000 clones, with around 11% occurring once and the leading ten covering around 0.12%. Source material: naive CD4+ T cells from blood. These receptors were collected from a man aged 25-45 years with type 1 diabetes. Both conserved end residues are part of each CDR3. Each record gives: CDR3 protein, CDR3 DNA, D gene, clone size, V gene, J gene. The D gene is left open where the match is weak. Part of the rows lack a size; the others show once, few, many or a class for expanded clones.

CASSQDKRAGVYEQYF	TGTGCCAGCAGCCAAGATAAGCGAGCTGGGGTCTACGAGCAGTACTTC	.	few	TRBV14	TRBJ2-7
CASSLGGRDEQYF	TGTGCCAGCAGCTTAGGGGGCCGAGACGAGCAGTACTTC	.	few	TRBV7-9	TRBJ2-7
CASSQDDSMNTEAFF	TGTGCCAGCAGCCAGGACGACAGCATGAACACTGAAGCTTTCTTT	.	few	TRBV4-2	TRBJ1-1
CASSPRPAGLPGANVLTF	TGTGCCAGCTCACCACGCCCCGCCGGGTTACCTGGGGCCAACGTCCTGACTTTC	.	.	TRBV18	TRBJ2-6
CASREQGLSGEQYF	TGTGCCAGCAGAGAGCAGGGGCTCTCGGGGGAGCAGTACTTC	.	once	TRBV27	TRBJ2-7
CASSERQGANEQFF	TGTGCCAGCAGTGAACGACAGGGGGCGAATGAGCAGTTCTTC	TRBD1	.	TRBV6-5	TRBJ2-1
CASSLGGGAYNEQFF	TGTGCCAGCAGCTTAGGAGGGGGCGCCTACAATGAGCAGTTCTTC	TRBD1	few	TRBV7-9	TRBJ2-1
CASRDQGGQQYF	TGTGCCAGCAGAGATCAAGGTGGGCAGCAGTATTTT	.	.	TRBV11-2	TRBJ2-3
CASRRTGVSNQPQHF	TGTGCCAGCAGACGAACAGGGGTAAGCAATCAGCCCCAGCATTTT	TRBD1	.	TRBV7-2	TRBJ1-5
CASSTPGIYEQYF	TGTGCCAGCAGTACCCCGGGGATCTACGAGCAGTACTTC	.	few	TRBV6-5	TRBJ2-7
CSVDQGGLEQYF	TGCAGCGTTGATCAGGGGGGTCTCGAGCAGTACTTC	.	few	TRBV29-1	TRBJ2-7
CSVLQDSGNTIYF	TGCAGCGTTCTTCAGGACTCTGGAAACACCATATATTTT	.	few	TRBV29-1	TRBJ1-3
CASSPRGPGETQYF	TGTGCCAGCTCACCACGGGGGCCGGGAGAGACCCAGTACTTC	.	.	TRBV18	TRBJ2-5
CASSVGSMSSYEQYF	TGTGCCAGCAGCGTAGGGAGCATGAGCTCCTACGAGCAGTACTTC	.	.	TRBV9	TRBJ2-7
CASTLGGQNPIAYNEQFF	TGTGCCAGCACCCTCGGAGGCCAAAACCCGATAGCTTACAATGAGCAGTTCTTC	.	.	TRBV5-4	TRBJ2-1
CATRIGQTNTEAFF	TGTGCCACCCGGATTGGGCAGACGAACACTGAAGCTTTCTTT	.	.	TRBV19	TRBJ1-1
CASSLEQAYEQYF	TGTGCCAGCAGCTTGGAGCAGGCCTACGAGCAGTACTTC	.	.	TRBV5-6	TRBJ2-7
CASSADTGGYTF	TGTGCCAGCAGTGCGGACACCGGTGGCTACACCTTC	.	.	TRBV2	TRBJ1-2
CASSQGLGGASGELFF	TGCGCCAGCAGCCAAGGTCTTGGAGGGGCCTCCGGGGAGCTGTTTTTT	.	few	TRBV4-3	TRBJ2-2
CASSANRVPGANVLTF	TGCGCCAGCAGCGCTAACAGGGTCCCTGGGGCCAACGTCCTGACTTTC	.	.	TRBV5-1	TRBJ2-6
CASSVGTNTGELFF	TGTGCCAGCAGCGTCGGGACTAACACCGGGGAGCTGTTTTTT	.	.	TRBV9	TRBJ2-2
CAWTNPAYGGELFF	TGTGCCTGGACCAATCCTGCGTACGGCGGGGAGCTGTTTTTT	.	few	TRBV30	TRBJ2-2
CASSLGALAGGPKTQYF	TGTGCCAGCAGCCTTGGGGCCCTAGCGGGGGGGCCGAAGACCCAGTACTTC	TRBD2	.	TRBV7-9	TRBJ2-5
CASSPSGNEQFF	TGTGCCAGCTCACCATCCGGGAATGAGCAGTTCTTC	.	.	TRBV18	TRBJ2-1
CASSLMREAFF	TGTGCCAGCAGCTTAATGCGTGAAGCTTTCTTT	.	few	TRBV11-2	TRBJ1-1
CASSEGGGARQPQHF	TGTGCCAGCAGTGAGGGAGGAGGGGCTCGTCAGCCCCAGCATTTT	.	.	TRBV6-1	TRBJ1-5
CSVEDQRGPYGYTF	TGCAGCGTTGAAGATCAGAGGGGGCCGTATGGCTACACCTTC	TRBD1	.	TRBV29-1	TRBJ1-2
CASSLVSQGQQFF	TGTGCCAGCAGCTTAGTATCACAGGGTCAGCAGTTCTTC	.	few	TRBV11-3	TRBJ2-1
CASSFQDGGTDTQYF	TGTGCCAGCAGCTTCCAGGACGGAGGCACAGATACGCAGTATTTT	.	few	TRBV11-2	TRBJ2-3
CASSPQRWGTGTQYF	TGTGCCAGCAGCCCACAACGATGGGGGACAGGCACGCAGTATTTT	TRBD1	many	TRBV7-9	TRBJ2-3
CASSLRAYNNEQFF	TGTGCCAGCAGCTTACGGGCCTACAACAATGAGCAGTTCTTC	.	.	TRBV7-8	TRBJ2-1
CASSVAPLGTGLTEAFF	TGTGCCAGCAGCGTAGCCCCCCTCGGGACAGGACTCACTGAAGCTTTCTTT	TRBD1	.	TRBV9	TRBJ1-1
CAWRTTSGGTTYEQYF	TGTGCCTGGAGAACTACTAGCGGGGGGACGACCTACGAGCAGTACTTC	TRBD2	few	TRBV30	TRBJ2-7